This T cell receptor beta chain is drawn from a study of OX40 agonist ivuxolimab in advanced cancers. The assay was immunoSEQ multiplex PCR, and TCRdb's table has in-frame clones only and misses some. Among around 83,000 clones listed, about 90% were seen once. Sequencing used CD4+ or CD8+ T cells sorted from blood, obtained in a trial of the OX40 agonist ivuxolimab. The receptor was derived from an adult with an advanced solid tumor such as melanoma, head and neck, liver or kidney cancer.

The CDR3: CASSQDDGAGYTF. In DNA, the CDR3 is TGTGCCAGCAGCCAAGACGACGGGGCTGGCTACACCTTC. The genes are TRBV4-2 and TRBJ1-2; a weak D match, TRBD1 (5 bases). V was trimmed by 0 bases and J by 7 bases, leaving 9 bases between them. The CDR3 loop spans 13 amino acids. Per the germline V gene, CDR1 is LGHNA and CDR2 is YNFKEQ.